The 2 T cell receptor beta chains reported below all come from one sample, sequenced in a study of TIL therapy for anti-PD-1-resistant metastatic lung cancer. The immunoSEQ assay was v3. Only in-frame clones appear in the TCRdb table, and some are missing; sequencing was by immunoSEQ multiplex PCR. This table holds 55,000 to 70,000 clones, about nine tenths found once. The time point denotes: pre-treatment sample, taken before nivolumab and TIL therapy. Sequences were derived from blood, sampled at baseline. The receptors originated from a person aged 25 to 80 with non-small cell lung cancer.

The chain is built from TRBV11-3 and TRBJ1-1, with D maybe TRBD1 (5 bases). The V end lost 3 bases, the J end lost 4 bases, and 9 bases lay between the germline ends. The CDR3 length is 13 residues. Germline V gene lookup returns CDR1 SGHNT and CDR2 YENEEA. CDR3 bases: TGTGCCAGCAGCTTTCAGGGTGGCACTGAAGCTTTCTTT. Its translation: CASSFQGGTEAFF.

This clone was seen a handful of times. The V and J genes are TRBV6-5 and TRBJ2-2; a possible D gene is TRBD1 (5 bases). The germline gives CDR1 MNHEY, CDR2 SVGAGI. The CDR3 runs 14 residues. Trimming took 10 bases from V and 0 from J, leaving 12 bases between them. CDR3 nucleotide sequence: TGTGCCACTTCGACAGACGCGAACACCGGGGAGCTGTTTTTT. It specifies CATSTDANTGELFF.